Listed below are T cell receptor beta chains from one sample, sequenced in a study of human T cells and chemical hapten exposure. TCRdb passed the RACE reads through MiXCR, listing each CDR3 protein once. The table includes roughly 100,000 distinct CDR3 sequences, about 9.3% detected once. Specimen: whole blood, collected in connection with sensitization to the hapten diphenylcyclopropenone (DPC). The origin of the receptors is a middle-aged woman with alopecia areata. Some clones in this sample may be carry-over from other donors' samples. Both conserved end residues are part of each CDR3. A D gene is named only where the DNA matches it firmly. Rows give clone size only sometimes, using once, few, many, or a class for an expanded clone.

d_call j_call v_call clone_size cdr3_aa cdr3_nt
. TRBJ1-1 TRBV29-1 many CSGSGLQNTEAFF TGCAGCGGCTCGGGACTCCAGAACACTGAAGCTTTCTTT
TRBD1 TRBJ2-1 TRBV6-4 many CASSDSTGGYNEQFF TGTGCCAGCAGTGACTCGACAGGGGGCTACAATGAGCAGTTCTTC
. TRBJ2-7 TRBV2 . CASSPGAEEQYF TGTGCCAGCAGCCCCGGGGCTGAGGAGCAGTACTTC
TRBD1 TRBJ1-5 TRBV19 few CASSRTRDRVGSQPQHF TGTGCCAGTAGTAGGACAAGGGACAGGGTGGGATCTCAGCCCCAGCATTTT
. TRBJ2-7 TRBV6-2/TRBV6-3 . CASSSRGSSSYEQYF TGTGCCAGCAGCTCCCGGGGATCTAGCTCCTACGAGCAGTACTTC
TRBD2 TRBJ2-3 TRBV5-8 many CASSRGLAGLTDTQYF TGTGCCAGCAGCCGGGGACTAGCGGGCCTAACAGATACGCAGTATTTT
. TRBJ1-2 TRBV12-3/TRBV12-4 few CASSSFPLDLGNYGYTF TGTGCCAGCAGTTCCTTTCCCCTGGACCTGGGGAACTATGGCTACACCTTC
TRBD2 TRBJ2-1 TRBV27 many CASSSISRRPGLAGPRSYNEQFF TGTGCCAGCAGTTCCATATCCCGACGCCCGGGACTAGCGGGACCGCGCTCCTACAATGAGCAGTTCTTC
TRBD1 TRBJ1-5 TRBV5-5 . CASSQGQGSSNQPQHF TGTGCCAGCAGCCAGGGACAGGGGAGCAGCAATCAGCCCCAGCATTTT
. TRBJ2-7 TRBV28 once CASTTNSYEQYF TGTGCCAGCACCACTAACTCCTACGAGCAGTACTTC
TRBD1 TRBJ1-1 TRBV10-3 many CAISEYGRGRTEAFF TGTGCCATCAGTGAGTATGGCAGGGGGCGAACTGAAGCTTTCTTT
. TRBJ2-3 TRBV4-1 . CASSQDPLAPSTDTQYF TGCGCCAGCAGCCAAGATCCACTAGCTCCCAGCACAGATACGCAGTATTTT
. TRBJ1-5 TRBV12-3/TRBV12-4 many CASSLSRNQPQHF TGTGCCAGCAGTTTGAGTCGCAATCAGCCCCAGCATTTT
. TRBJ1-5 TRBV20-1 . CSAREVPNQPQHF TGCAGTGCTAGAGAGGTTCCCAATCAGCCCCAGCATTTT
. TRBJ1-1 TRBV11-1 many CASSLTVTLEAFF TGTGCCAGCAGCTTAACCGTGACACTTGAAGCTTTCTTT
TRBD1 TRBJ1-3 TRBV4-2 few CASSPIKGQGMSSGNTIYF TGTGCCAGCAGCCCAATAAAGGGACAGGGTATGAGCTCTGGAAACACCATATATTTT
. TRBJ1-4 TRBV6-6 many CASSYRASNEKLFF TGTGCCAGCAGTTACAGGGCCTCTAATGAAAAACTGTTTTTT
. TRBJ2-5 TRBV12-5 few CASGLDQQETQYF TGTGCTAGTGGTTTGGACCAACAAGAGACCCAGTACTTC
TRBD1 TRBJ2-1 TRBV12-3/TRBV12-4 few CASSFDRASVEQFF TGTGCCAGCAGTTTCGACAGGGCCAGCGTAGAGCAGTTCTTC
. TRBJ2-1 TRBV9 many CASSVADEQFF TGTGCCAGCAGCGTAGCCGATGAGCAGTTCTTC
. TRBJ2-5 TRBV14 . CASSQLSGAQETQYF TGTGCCAGCAGCCAACTATCAGGGGCACAAGAGACCCAGTACTTC
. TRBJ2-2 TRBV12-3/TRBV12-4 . CASSQPGREGGSGELFF TGTGCCAGCAGCCAACCGGGGCGAGAGGGGGGATCCGGGGAGCTGTTTTTT
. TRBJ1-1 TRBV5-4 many CASSFDRGDTEAFF TGTGCCAGCAGCTTTGACCGAGGGGACACTGAAGCTTTCTTT
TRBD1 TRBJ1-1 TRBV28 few CASSYHRGMNTEAFF TGTGCCAGCAGTTATCACAGGGGAATGAACACTGAAGCTTTCTTT
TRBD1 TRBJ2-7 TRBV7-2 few CASSPSGTGAYEQYF TGTGCCAGCAGCCCCTCCGGGACAGGCGCCTACGAGCAGTACTTC
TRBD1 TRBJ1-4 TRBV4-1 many CASSRTGTNEKLFF TGCGCCAGCAGCCGGACAGGGACTAATGAAAAACTGTTTTTT
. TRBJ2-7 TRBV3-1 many CASSQDPYEQYF TGTGCCAGCAGCCAGGACCCTTACGAGCAGTACTTC
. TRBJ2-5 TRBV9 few CASSVDGTLQETQYF TGTGCCAGCAGCGTAGACGGGACCTTACAAGAGACCCAGTACTTC
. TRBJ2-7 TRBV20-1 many CSASQDALSYEQYF TGCAGTGCATCCCAGGATGCGCTGTCCTACGAGCAGTACTTC
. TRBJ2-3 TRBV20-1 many CSARDRITSTDTQYF TGCAGTGCTAGAGATCGGATAACTAGCACAGATACGCAGTATTTT
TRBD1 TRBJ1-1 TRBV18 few CASSQGQSAEAFF TGTGCCAGCTCCCAGGGACAGAGCGCTGAAGCTTTCTTT
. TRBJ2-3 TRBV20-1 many CSARDPLGRGPDTQYF TGCAGTGCTAGAGACCCCTTGGGGCGGGGCCCAGATACGCAGTATTTT
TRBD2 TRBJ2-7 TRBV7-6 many CASSRQSGSEQQYF TGTGCCAGCAGCCGCCAAAGCGGGAGCGAGCAGCAGTACTTC
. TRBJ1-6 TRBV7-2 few CASSLVREYNSPLHF TGTGCCAGCAGCTTAGTCCGGGAGTATAATTCACCCCTCCACTTT
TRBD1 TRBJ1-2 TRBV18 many CASSLTGTGETSIAGYTF TGTGCCAGCTCACTTACCGGGACAGGCGAGACTTCGATCGCTGGCTACACCTTC
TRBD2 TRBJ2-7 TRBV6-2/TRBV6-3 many CASSGLAGPEDYSYEQYF TGTGCCAGCAGTGGACTAGCGGGACCTGAGGACTACTCCTACGAGCAGTACTTC
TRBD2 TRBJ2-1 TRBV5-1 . CASREGLAGGNEQFF TGCGCCAGCAGAGAGGGACTAGCGGGAGGAAATGAGCAGTTCTTC
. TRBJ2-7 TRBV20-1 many CSALKTAIAYEQYF TGCAGTGCTCTGAAAACCGCCATAGCCTACGAGCAGTACTTC
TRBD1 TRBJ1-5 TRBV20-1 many CSARAGGFNQPQHF TGCAGTGCTAGAGCAGGGGGCTTCAATCAGCCCCAGCATTTT
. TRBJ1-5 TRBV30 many CAWSGTGGNQPQHF TGTGCCTGGAGTGGTACGGGGGGCAATCAGCCCCAGCATTTT
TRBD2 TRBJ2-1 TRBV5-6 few CASSGGLDDEQFF TGTGCCAGCAGCGGGGGACTAGATGATGAGCAGTTCTTC
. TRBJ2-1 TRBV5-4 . CASSLGTAYNEQFF TGTGCCAGCAGCTTGGGGACAGCTTACAATGAGCAGTTCTTC
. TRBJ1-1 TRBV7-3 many CASSPQGMNTEAFF TGTGCCAGCAGCCCTCAGGGTATGAACACTGAAGCTTTCTTT
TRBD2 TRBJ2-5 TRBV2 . CASRAEGLAGETQYF TGTGCCAGCAGAGCGGAGGGACTAGCGGGGGAGACCCAGTACTTC
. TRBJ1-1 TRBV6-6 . CASSHIWGEAFF TGTGCCAGCAGCCACATCTGGGGGGAAGCTTTCTTT
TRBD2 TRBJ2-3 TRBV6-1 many CASSQTSGSPDTQYF TGTGCCAGCAGTCAGACTAGCGGGAGCCCAGATACGCAGTATTTT
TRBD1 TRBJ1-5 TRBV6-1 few CASRTGVNQPQHF TGTGCCAGCAGGACAGGGGTAAATCAGCCCCAGCATTTT
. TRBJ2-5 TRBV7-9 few CASSLGGTETQYF TGTGCCAGCAGCTTAGGGGGGACAGAGACCCAGTACTTC
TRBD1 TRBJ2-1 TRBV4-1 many CASSRIRTGEAVEQFF TGCGCCAGCAGCCGGATACGGACAGGGGAGGCGGTTGAGCAGTTCTTC
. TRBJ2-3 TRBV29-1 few CSVVAGPRTDTQYF TGCAGCGTGGTAGCCGGGCCTCGCACAGATACGCAGTATTTT
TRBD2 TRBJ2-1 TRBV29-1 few CSVGSSGAYNEQFF TGCAGCGTTGGGTCTAGCGGAGCCTACAATGAGCAGTTCTTC
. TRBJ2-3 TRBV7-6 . CASSYVSPPDTQYF TGTGCCAGCAGCTATGTATCCCCCCCAGATACGCAGTATTTT
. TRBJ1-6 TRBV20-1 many CSASRDIHNSPLHF TGCAGTGCTAGCCGGGACATTCATAATTCACCCCTCCACTTT
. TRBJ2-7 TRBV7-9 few CASAGNAGRNYEQYF TGTGCCAGCGCTGGGAACGCAGGGAGAAACTACGAGCAGTACTTC
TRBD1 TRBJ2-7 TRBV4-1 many CASRLGQGGIYEQYF TGCGCCAGCAGACTGGGACAGGGGGGCATCTACGAGCAGTACTTC
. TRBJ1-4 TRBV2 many CASSENLGEGEKLFF TGTGCCAGCAGTGAAAATTTGGGCGAGGGAGAAAAACTGTTTTTT
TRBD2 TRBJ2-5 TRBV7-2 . CASSLPAGVSETQYF TGTGCCAGCAGCTTACCAGCGGGAGTTAGCGAGACCCAGTACTTC
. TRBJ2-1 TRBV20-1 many CSAEGRGYNEQFF TGCAGTGCAGAGGGGCGGGGTTACAATGAGCAGTTCTTC